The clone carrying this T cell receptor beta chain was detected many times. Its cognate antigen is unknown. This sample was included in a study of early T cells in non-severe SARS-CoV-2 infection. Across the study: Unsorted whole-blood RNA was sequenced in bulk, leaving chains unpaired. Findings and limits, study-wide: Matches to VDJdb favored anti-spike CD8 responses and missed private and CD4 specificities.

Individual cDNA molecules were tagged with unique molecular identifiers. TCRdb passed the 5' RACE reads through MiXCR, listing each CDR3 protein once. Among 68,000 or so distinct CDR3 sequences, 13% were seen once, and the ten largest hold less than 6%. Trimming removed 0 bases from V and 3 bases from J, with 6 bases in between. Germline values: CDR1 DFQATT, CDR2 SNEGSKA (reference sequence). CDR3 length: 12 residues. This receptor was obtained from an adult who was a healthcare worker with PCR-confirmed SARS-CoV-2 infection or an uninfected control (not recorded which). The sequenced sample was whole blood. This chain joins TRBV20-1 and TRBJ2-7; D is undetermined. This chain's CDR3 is CSARETFYEQYF. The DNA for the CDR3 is TGCAGTGCTAGAGAAACATTCTACGAGCAGTACTTC.